This TCR beta chain is from a study of cytomegalovirus exposure and HLA in healthy donors. The PCR contained 60 Vbeta and 13 Jbeta primers. This table comes from immunoSEQ multiplex PCR, and its TCRdb copy is limited to in-frame clones, with some not included. The top ten clones hold roughly 2.6% of a sample with around 170,000 clones, approximately 88% of them seen once. This CDR3 is 15 amino acids long. Unmatched junction bases numbered 11, after V lost 4 bases and J lost 5 bases. Per germline, CDR1 SGDLS and CDR2 YYNGEE. About this clone: The antigen remains undetermined.

General study points: In most subjects, TCR beta sequences reportedly gave accurate predictions of HLA-A and HLA-B alleles. Researchers counted approximately 160 TCR beta chains as cytomegalovirus-associated. In a later analysis, an Asian-associated ancestry cluster reportedly showed fewer N-insertions than the roughly 690-donor mean. Cytomegalovirus status was reportedly diagnosed by the classifier with high sensitivity and specificity.

The clonotype originates from a woman in her forties or fifties in good health and CMV-seropositive. The sequencing input was PBMCs. This chain joins TRBV9 and TRBJ2-7; 8 bases are shared with TRBD1. The CDR3, as DNA: TGTGCCAGCAGCCCCCGACAGGGGACAGGCGACGAGCAGTACTTC. It codes for CASSPRQGTGDEQYF.